This entry is about one T cell receptor beta chain. Its antigen is as yet unknown. In this CDR3 the conserved last residue, phenylalanine or tryptophan, is missing, so a read error is likely. No DNA is shown, since the ends of the CDR3 on it are uncertain; the CDR3 is the one TCRdb lists. Per germline, CDR1 SNHLY and CDR2 FYNNEI. The CDR3 length is 9 residues, termini included. The data were obtained in a study of T cells in Graves' hyperthyroidism and ophthalmopathy. Looking at the study overall: Pretreatment peripheral blood was obtained at initial diagnosis. Whole-study findings and limits: Clonotypes that were expanded in thyroid above 0.001 mostly appeared in blood too.

Thyroid ultrasound and orbital computed tomography, with clinical symptoms and serum thyroxine and TRAb, informed diagnoses. The sample of blood was obtained at first hyperthyroidism diagnosis (before any ophthalmopathy symptoms). Researchers took RNA transcripts and amplified the TCR beta CDR3 regions from them. Using the HTBI primer set, a first-round RT-PCR was run on the TCR CDR3. TCRdb reprocessed the multiplex PCR reads via MiXCR and lists one record per CDR3 protein. The sample contains about 24,000 distinct CDR3 sequences, under 55% of which appear only once. This receptor was identified in a woman aged 35 to 49 with Graves' hyperthyroidism that later progressed to Graves' ophthalmopathy. V usage is TRBV2 and J usage is TRBJ2-3; TRBD1 is the table's D call and was not checked against the DNA. Material for sequencing was blood. This CDR3 is CASSEAEGS.